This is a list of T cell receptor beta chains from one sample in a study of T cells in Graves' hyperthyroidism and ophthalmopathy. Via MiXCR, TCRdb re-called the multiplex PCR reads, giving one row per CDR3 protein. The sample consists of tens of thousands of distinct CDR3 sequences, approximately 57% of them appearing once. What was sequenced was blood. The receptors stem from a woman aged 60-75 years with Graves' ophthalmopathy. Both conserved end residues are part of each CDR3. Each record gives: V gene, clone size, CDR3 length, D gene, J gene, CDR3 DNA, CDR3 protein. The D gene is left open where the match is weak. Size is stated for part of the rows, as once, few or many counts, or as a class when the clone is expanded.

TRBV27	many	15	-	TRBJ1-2	TGTGCCAGCAGTCCAGGACTGACAAAAGTCTATGGCTACACCTTC	CASSPGLTKVYGYTF
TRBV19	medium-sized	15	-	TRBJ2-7	TGTGCCAGTAGTACCCGGGACGGACACTCCTACGAGCAGTACTTC	CASSTRDGHSYEQYF
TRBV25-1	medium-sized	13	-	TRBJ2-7	TGTGCCAGCTACGGCAGGGAAGACTACGAGCAGTACTTC	CASYGREDYEQYF
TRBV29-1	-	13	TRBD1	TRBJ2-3	TGCAGCTTGGGACAGGGGTCCCCAGATACGCAGTATTTT	CSLGQGSPDTQYF
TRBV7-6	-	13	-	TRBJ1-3	TGTGCCAGCAGCCTAGAGGCAGAAAACACCATATATTTT	CASSLEAENTIYF
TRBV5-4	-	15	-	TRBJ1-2	TGTGCCAGCAGCTTGGGACGGGGGCTGGGCTATGGCTACACCTTC	CASSLGRGLGYGYTF
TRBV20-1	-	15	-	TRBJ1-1	TGCAGTGCTAGAGATCCCCGGACCTCACACACTGAAGCTTTCTTT	CSARDPRTSHTEAFF
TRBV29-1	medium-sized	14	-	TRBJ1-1	TGCAGCGTTGAGACGACAAGGATGAACACTGAAGCTTTCTTT	CSVETTRMNTEAFF
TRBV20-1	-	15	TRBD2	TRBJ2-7	TGCAGTGCTAGGGGACTAGCGGGAGTACCCTACGAGCAGTACTTC	CSARGLAGVPYEQYF
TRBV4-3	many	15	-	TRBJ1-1	TGCGCCAGCAGCCAAGAATCTGATGGGGGCACTGAAGCTTTCTTT	CASSQESDGGTEAFF
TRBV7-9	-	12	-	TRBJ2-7	TGTGCCAGCAGCCCCTCGGTTAGCGAGCTGTACTTC	CASSPSVSELYF
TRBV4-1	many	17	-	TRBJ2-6	TGCGCCAGCAGCCAAGAAGAACAGGGCTCTGGGGCCAACGTCCTGACTTTC	CASSQEEQGSGANVLTF
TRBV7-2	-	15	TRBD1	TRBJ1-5	TGTGCCAGCAGCGCATTGGACAGGGAGAATCAGCCCCAGCATTTT	CASSALDRENQPQHF
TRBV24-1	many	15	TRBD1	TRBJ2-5	TGTGCCACCAGTGATCCACAGGGGGGCTCGGAGACCCAGTACTTC	CATSDPQGGSETQYF
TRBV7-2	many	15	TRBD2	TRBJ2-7	TGTGCCAGCAGCTTCAATAGCGGGAGCTCCTACGAGCAGTACTTC	CASSFNSGSSYEQYF
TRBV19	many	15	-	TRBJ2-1	TGTGCCAGTAGTATGGGCTGGAGGATAGGAAATGAGCAGTTCTTC	CASSMGWRIGNEQFF
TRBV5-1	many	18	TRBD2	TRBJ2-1	TGCGCCAGCAGCTTGTGGGTTAGCGGGGGGGCGGGTTACAATGAGCAGTTCTTC	CASSLWVSGGAGYNEQFF
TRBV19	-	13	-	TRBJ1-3	TGTGCCAGTAGTACCGACAGAAGGAACACCATATATTTT	CASSTDRRNTIYF
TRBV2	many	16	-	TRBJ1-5	TGTGCCAGCAGTGAGCGATTTTTTTTCTCCGATCAGCCCCAGCATTTT	CASSERFFFSDQPQHF
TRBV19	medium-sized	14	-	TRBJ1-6	TGTGCCAGTAGTATACTAGATCGTAATTCACCCCTCCACTTT	CASSILDRNSPLHF
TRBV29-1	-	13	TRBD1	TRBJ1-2	TGCAGCGTCACCGGGACAGGGTTTAGTGGCTACACCTTC	CSVTGTGFSGYTF
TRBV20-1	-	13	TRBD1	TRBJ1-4	TGCAGTGCAGGGGGCCTCTACAATGAAAAACTGTTTTTT	CSAGGLYNEKLFF
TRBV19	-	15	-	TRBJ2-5	TGTGCCAGTAGTTCCAAAGCGGAAGGGGAGGAGACCCAATACTTC	CASSSKAEGEETQYF
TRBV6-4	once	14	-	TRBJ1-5	TGTGCCAGCAGTTTGGAGGGATGGAATCAGCCCCAGCATTTT	CASSLEGWNQPQHF
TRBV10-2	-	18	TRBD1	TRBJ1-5	TGCGCCAGCAACGCGGGGCAGAACACTGACAGGGAGAATCAGCCCCAGCATTTT	CASNAGQNTDRENQPQHF
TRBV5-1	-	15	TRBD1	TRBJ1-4	TGCGCCAGCAGCTTGGTTGGGACAGAGGGCGAAAAACTGTTTTTT	CASSLVGTEGEKLFF
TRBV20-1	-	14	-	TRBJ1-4	TGCAGTGCTAGCCCCCGGGGCAGAGATGAAAAACTGTTTTTT	CSASPRGRDEKLFF
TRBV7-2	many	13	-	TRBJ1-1	TGTGCCAGCAGCTCCTCAGGGTTAACTGAAGCTTTCTTT	CASSSSGLTEAFF
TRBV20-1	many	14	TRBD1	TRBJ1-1	TGCAGTGCTAGAGTGGCAGGGGGTTACGCTGAAGCTTTCTTT	CSARVAGGYAEAFF
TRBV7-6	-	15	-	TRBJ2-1	TGTGCCAGCAGCTTTATTTTAGCCGAGCTCAATGAGCAGTTCTTC	CASSFILAELNEQFF
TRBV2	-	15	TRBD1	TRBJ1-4	TGTGCCAGCCGAGTTTGGACAGGGTATGGTGAAAAACTGTTTTTT	CASRVWTGYGEKLFF
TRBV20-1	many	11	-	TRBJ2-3	TGCTCCTCCGGGCGCACAGATACGCAGTATTTT	CSSGRTDTQYF
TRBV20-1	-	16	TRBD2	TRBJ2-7	TGCAGTGCGAGGACCTTCACTAGCGTACGCTCCTACGAGCAGTACTTC	CSARTFTSVRSYEQYF
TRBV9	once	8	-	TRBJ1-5	TGTGCCAGCAGCCCCCGACATTTT	CASSPRHF
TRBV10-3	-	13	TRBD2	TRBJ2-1	TGTGCCATCAGTGCCCGGGACTACGATGAGCAGTTCTTC	CAISARDYDEQFF
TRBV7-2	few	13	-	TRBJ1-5	TGTGCCAGCAGCATAAAGGGGGATCAGCCCCAGCATTTT	CASSIKGDQPQHF
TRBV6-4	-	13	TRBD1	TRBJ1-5	TGTGCCAGCAGTGTAGAACAGGGGGGTCCCCAGCATTTT	CASSVEQGGPQHF
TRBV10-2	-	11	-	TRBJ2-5	TGCGCCAGCAGTGAGTTAGATACCCAGTACTTC	CASSELDTQYF
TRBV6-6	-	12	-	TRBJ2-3	TGTGCCAGCAGTTTAGGGGCGGTTACGCAGTGTTTT	CASSLGAVTQCF
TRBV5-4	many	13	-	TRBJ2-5	TGTGCCAGCAGCTTGTGGCAGGGACAGACCCAGTACTTC	CASSLWQGQTQYF
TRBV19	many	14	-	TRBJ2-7	TGTGCCAGTAGTATTCGGCAGGGAAATTACGAGCAGTACTTC	CASSIRQGNYEQYF
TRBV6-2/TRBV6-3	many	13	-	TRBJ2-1	TGTGCCAGCCAAGAGAGCTCCTACAATGAGCAGTTCTTC	CASQESSYNEQFF
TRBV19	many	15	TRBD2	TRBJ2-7	TGTGCCAGTAGTCCTGGACTAGGGGTCTCCTACGAGCAGTACTTC	CASSPGLGVSYEQYF
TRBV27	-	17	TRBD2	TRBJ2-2	TGTGCCAGCAGTTTTACGTCAGCGGGAGTGAACACCGGGGAGCTGTTTTTT	CASSFTSAGVNTGELFF
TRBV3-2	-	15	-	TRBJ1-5	TGTGCCAGCAACCGGCAGGGCGGGGTCCATCAGCCCCAGCATTTT	CASNRQGGVHQPQHF
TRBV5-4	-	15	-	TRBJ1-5	TGTGCCAGCAGCTCCCGCGGAGGGAACCAAGAGACCCAGCATTTT	CASSSRGGNQETQHF
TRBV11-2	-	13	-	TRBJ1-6	TGTGCCAGCGGTTCAGGTTTCAATTCACCCCTCCACTTT	CASGSGFNSPLHF
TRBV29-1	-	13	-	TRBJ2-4	TGCAGCGTTGAGATAGGGCCTAATGGCATTCAGTACTTC	CSVEIGPNGIQYF
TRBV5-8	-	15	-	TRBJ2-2	TGTGTCAGCAGCCTGAGGCCGGGCGGCACCGGGGAGCTGTTTTTT	CVSSLRPGGTGELFF